Following are 29 T cell receptor beta chains from one sample sequenced in a study of T cell changes during pregnancy in multiple sclerosis. Sequenced by immunoSEQ multiplex PCR; TCRdb stores in-frame clones only, minus some. Of about 56,000 clones detected, 90% appear once; the ten largest clones hold around 2.1%. The starting material was peripheral blood, obtained in the first trimester of pregnancy. Source of these receptors: a female donor in good health, enrolled as a control in a pregnancy study.

The rearrangement uses TRBV9 and TRBJ2-7; 9 positions match TRBD1. CDR1 and CDR2 (germline): SGDLS, YYNGEE. The V segment lost 0 bases and the J segment 4 bases; nucleotides outside the gene matches: 5. The CDR3 extends over 15 amino acids. The CDR3 DNA sequence: TGTGCCAGCAGCGTAGGAGGGACAGGGTTTTACGAGCAGTACTTC. Its protein product is CASSVGGTGFYEQYF.

This clone was detected only once. CDR3 nucleotides: TGTGCCAGTAGTATGTCCCTAGGGGTCCTGGGTAATGAAAAACTGTTTTTT. It specifies CASSMSLGVLGNEKLFF. V gene TRBV19 combines with J gene TRBJ1-4, with D possibly matching TRBD1 (5 bases). Per germline, CDR1 LNHDA and CDR2 SQIVND (reference sequence). This CDR3 contains 17 residues. Trimming left V 3 bases short and J 4 bases short, with 18 bases between.

Only one count was recorded for this clone. This chain joins TRBV7-9 and TRBJ2-1, with 7 bases that match TRBD2. This CDR3 contains 15 residues. Trimming cost V 1 base and J 1 base; bases outside gene matches: 1. Per the germline V gene, CDR1 is SEHNR and CDR2 is FQNEAQ (reference sequence). The CDR3 here is CASSLGGGSYNEQFF. CDR3 in DNA: TGTGCCAGCAGCTTAGGGGGGGGTTCCTACAATGAGCAGTTCTTC.

The chain couples TRBV4-1 to TRBJ1-1, with D unresolved. Germline assignment: CDR1 MGHRA and CDR2 YSYEKL. V lost 0 bases and J 1 base, leaving 9 bases between the germline ends. The CDR3 has 15 residues. CDR3 sequence reads: CASSQEWEANTEAFF. CDR3 in DNA: TGCGCCAGCAGCCAAGAGTGGGAGGCGAACACTGAAGCTTTCTTT.

This chain links TRBV19 with TRBJ2-1; possibly TRBD2 for D (6 bases). This CDR3 is built from 15 residues. V was shortened by 7 bases and J by 7 bases, with 20 bases between the two germline ends. Germline lookup yields CDR1 LNHDA and CDR2 SQIVND (reference sequence). Written as DNA, the CDR3 is TGTGCCAGTACGCCTTTCGGGGGAGGTTTGAATGAGCAGTTCTTC. This codes for CASTPFGGGLNEQFF.

The chain recombines TRBV6-1 with TRBJ1-6; D is perhaps TRBD1 (6 bases). The length of the CDR3 is 17 residues. With 6 bases removed from V and 0 bases from J, the gap between germline ends came to 15 bases. CDR1 MNHNS and CDR2 SASEGT come from the germline V gene. The CDR3, as DNA: TGTGCCAGCAGGGAACGGGACACGAGCTCCTATAATTCACCCCTCCACTTT. It yields the protein CASRERDTSSYNSPLHF.

The J gene is TRBJ2-3, the V gene TRBV10-3, with 8 nucleotides matching TRBD2. The ends lost 6 bases at V and 2 bases at J; junction bases unmatched: 1. The CDR3 covers 13 residues. Germline lookup yields CDR1 ENHRY and CDR2 SYGVKD. In DNA form, the CDR3 reads TGTGCCATCAGCGGGGGGGCCACAGATACGCAGTATTTT. Translation gives CAISGGATDTQYF.

The chain carries TRBV7-2 and TRBJ1-2; no clear D gene. This CDR3 comprises 11 residues. Trimming cost V 1 base and J 12 bases, with 9 bases left between them. CDR1 and CDR2 (germline): SGHTA, FQGNSA. CDR3 residues: CASSLGGAHTF. The CDR3 DNA sequence: TGTGCCAGCAGCTTAGGAGGTGCGCACACCTTC. Drawing the rest from reference TRBV7-2 and TRBJ1-2, the complete variable domain is GAGVSQSPSNKVTEKGKDVELRCDPISGHTALYWYRQSLGQGLEFLIYFQGNSAPDKSGLPSDRFSAERTGGSVSTLTIQRTQQEDSAVYLCASSLGGAHTFGSGTRLTVV.

The chain uses TRBV20-1 and TRBJ2-7, with D tentatively TRBD2 (6 bases). The germline V and J ends were trimmed by 7 bases and 4 bases, with 11 bases remaining between them. From germline, CDR1 is DFQATT and CDR2 SNEGSKA (reference sequence). The CDR3 is 11 residues long. The CDR3 is CSVGSRYEQYF. The CDR3 coding sequence is TGCAGTGTCGGGAGTAGATACGAGCAGTACTTC.

The V call is TRBV19, the J call TRBJ2-5; 10 nucleotides line up with TRBD2. This CDR3 contains 16 residues. Germline values: CDR1 LNHDA, CDR2 SQIVND (reference sequence). Losses at the gene ends were 5 bases for V and 2 bases for J; bases not matched to a gene: 8. CDR3 loop: CASSLRLAGGQETQYF. The CDR3 bases are TGTGCCAGTAGTTTACGACTAGCGGGCGGTCAAGAGACCCAGTACTTC.

This clone came up a few times. This chain joins TRBV9 and TRBJ1-2, with 8 nucleotides matching TRBD1. The ends lost 7 bases at V and 4 bases at J; junction bases unmatched: 3. This CDR3 spans 12 amino acids. Germline CDR1 and CDR2: SGDLS and YYNGEE. The CDR3 sequence is CASQTGVYGYTF. CDR3 DNA: TGTGCCAGCCAGACAGGGGTCTATGGCTACACCTTC.

This clone was counted a single time. The genes are TRBV6-1 and TRBJ1-6, with 7 bases aligning to TRBD1. CDR3 length: 15 residues. Germline CDR1 reads MNHNS; CDR2 reads SASEGT. J lost 5 bases, V lost 8 bases, and 9 bases had no gene match. The CDR3 nucleotides are TGTGCCAGCGACACGACAGGGTCTGATAATTCACCCCTCCACTTT. This codes for CASDTTGSDNSPLHF.

The chain is built from TRBV2 and TRBJ2-7, with D possibly TRBD2 on 7 matching bases. The CDR3 loop spans 13 amino acids. V dropped 7 bases and J dropped 0 bases, with 10 bases sitting between them. Germline values: CDR1 SNHLY, CDR2 FYNNEI. The CDR3 loop reads CASTRGGSYEQYF. The CDR3 DNA reads as TGTGCCAGCACGAGGGGGGGCTCCTACGAGCAGTACTTC.

V and J are TRBV7-3 and TRBJ2-3, with 8 bases aligning to TRBD2. Trimming cost V 2 bases and J 2 bases; bases outside gene matches: 3. CDR3 length: 15 residues. CDR1 and CDR2 from the germline V gene are SGHTA and FQGTGA. Here the CDR3 reads CASSLGGGTTDTQYF. CDR3 sequence (DNA): TGTGCCAGCAGCTTAGGCGGGGGGACCACAGATACGCAGTATTTT.

The rearrangement joins TRBV28 to TRBJ1-5; D might be TRBD1 (6 bases). From germline, CDR1 is MDHEN and CDR2 SYDVKM. Trimming removed 2 bases from V and 0 bases from J, with 8 bases in between. The CDR3 is 15 amino acids. The CDR3 nucleotides are TGTGCCAGCAGTTTACTAGGGGGTAGCAATCAGCCCCAGCATTTT. Its protein product is CASSLLGGSNQPQHF. The whole variable domain, filled in from reference TRBV28 and TRBJ1-5, reads DVKVTQSSRYLVKRTGEKVFLECVQDMDHENMFWYRQDPGLGLRLIYFSYDVKMKEKGDIPEGYSVSREKKERFSLILESASTNQTSMYLCASSLLGGSNQPQHFGDGTRLSIL.

The V gene is TRBV11-1, the J gene TRBJ2-4; 7 bases align to TRBD1. The CDR3 runs to 15 residues. J was trimmed by 6 bases and V by 2 bases; bases with no gene match: 7. Germline V CDR1 and CDR2: SGHAT, FQDESV (reference sequence). DNA for the CDR3: TGTGCCAGCAGCTTAACGAGGGACAGTATAAACATTCAGTACTTC. Amino acid sequence: CASSLTRDSINIQYF. Together with reference TRBV11-1 and TRBJ2-4, the CDR3 gives the full variable domain: EAEVAQSPRYKITEKSQAVAFWCDPISGHATLYWYRQILGQGPELLVQFQDESVVDDSQLPKDRFSAERLKGVDSTLKIQPAELGDSAMYLCASSLTRDSINIQYFGAGTRLSVL.

V and J are TRBV6-6 and TRBJ2-2, with D maybe TRBD2 (7 bases). V gave up 6 bases and J gave up 7 bases, with 18 bases separating them. Per germline, CDR1 MNHNY and CDR2 SVGAGI (reference sequence). The CDR3 loop spans 15 amino acids. CDR3 in DNA: TGTGCCAGCAGGGGGGGCGAGCGGGGTGGCGGGGAGCTGTTTTTT. Translation gives CASRGGERGGGELFF.

The CDR3: CASSFGTSGTGELFF. Written as DNA, the CDR3 is TGTGCCAGCAGCTTTGGTACTAGCGGTACCGGGGAGCTGTTTTTT. The rearrangement links TRBV5-4 to TRBJ2-2; 8 bases map to TRBD2. The V and J ends lost 2 bases and 5 bases, in that order; junction bases with no gene match: 5. The CDR3 covers 15 residues. CDR1 and CDR2 (germline): SGHNT, YYREEE (reference sequence).

This sequence joins TRBV7-9 and TRBJ2-3; 8 bases align to TRBD2. The CDR3 has 18 residues. V gave up 1 base and J gave up 2 bases; unmatched junction bases: 11. CDR1 is SEHNR and CDR2 is FQNEAQ in the germline V gene (reference sequence). DNA of the CDR3: TGTGCCAGCAGCTTAGGTCGGGTCGCGGGAGGTCACACAGATACGCAGTATTTT. The encoded protein is CASSLGRVAGGHTDTQYF. Full variable domain (remainder filled in from reference TRBV7-9 and TRBJ2-3): DTGVSQNPRHKITKRGQNVTFRCDPISEHNRLYWYRQTLGQGPEFLTYFQNEAQLEKSRLLSDRFSAERPKGSFSTLEIQRTEQGDSAMYLCASSLGRVAGGHTDTQYFGPGTRLTVL.

V and J are TRBV7-8 and TRBJ2-3; D may be TRBD1 (6 bases). Germline CDR1 and CDR2: SGHVS and FQNEAQ. V shed 1 base and J shed 4 bases, with 21 bases lying between them. The CDR3 spans 18 residues. As DNA, the CDR3 is TGTGCCAGCAGCTTAGTTATTGGTGGGGGCCTTGGGGCAGATACGCAGTATTTT. Its protein is CASSLVIGGGLGADTQYF.

This chain joins TRBV11-2 and TRBJ1-1; 7 bases line up with TRBD1. The CDR3 has 13 amino acids. V lost 5 bases to trimming and J lost 6 bases; unmatched junction nucleotides: 6. The germline gives CDR1 SGHAT, CDR2 FQNNGV. For the CDR3, the DNA is TGTGCCAGCAGCGCAGGGGGTCAAGCTGAAGCTTTCTTT. Protein product: CASSAGGQAEAFF.

This chain uses TRBV10-3 with TRBJ1-4, with D unclear. Germline values: CDR1 ENHRY, CDR2 SYGVKD. The V and J ends lost 6 bases and 4 bases respectively, with 12 bases between them. CDR3 length equals 14 residues. The CDR3 protein is CAISGREGNEKLFF. As DNA, the CDR3 is TGTGCCATCAGCGGAAGGGAGGGTAATGAAAAACTGTTTTTT.

V usage is TRBV14 and J usage is TRBJ2-2, with 8 bases lining up with TRBD1. Per germline, CDR1 SGHDN and CDR2 FVKESK. The CDR3 has 18 residues. With V trimmed by 0 bases and J by 4 bases, 10 bases remained unmatched. DNA of the CDR3: TGTGCCAGCAGCCAAGAGCGTCGGACAGGGAGGCGCACCGGGGAGCTGTTTTTT. This translates into CASSQERRTGRRTGELFF.

The chain is built from TRBV6-1 and TRBJ2-7; TRBD1 aligns across 10 bases. CDR1 is MNHNS and CDR2 is SASEGT in the germline V gene. With V trimmed by 4 bases and J by 6 bases, 6 bases remained unmatched. The CDR3 is made up of 14 amino acids. This chain's CDR3 is CASSVGDRGFEQYF. The CDR3 DNA reads as TGTGCCAGCAGTGTAGGGGACAGGGGCTTCGAGCAGTACTTC.

The rearrangement uses TRBV29-1 and TRBJ2-2; tentative D call: TRBD2 (6 bases). CDR3 size: 14 residues. Looked up from germline, CDR1 is SQVTM and CDR2 is ANQGSEA. Deletions cut 3 bases from V and 3 bases from J, with 11 bases between. CDR3 nucleotides: TGCAGCGTTGATGGAGGGTATGACACCGGGGAGCTGTTTTTT. This codes for CSVDGGYDTGELFF.

This chain joins TRBV25-1 and TRBJ2-1, with D hard to call. The CDR3 contains 14 residues. Deletions cut 3 bases from V and 6 bases from J, with 12 bases between. The germline V gene encodes CDR1 MGHDK and CDR2 SYGVNS. The CDR3 DNA reads as TGTGCCAGCAGTGATCCCATGAGCTCCAATGAGCAGTTCTTC. Protein product: CASSDPMSSNEQFF.

The J gene is TRBJ1-3, the V gene TRBV18; no firm D call. Looked up from germline, CDR1 is KGHSH and CDR2 is LQKENI. The V end was cut by 3 bases, the J end by 0 bases, with 12 bases between. CDR3 size: 16 residues. CDR3 nucleotides: TGTGCCAGCTCACCCTTCGACGCTAGCTCTGGAAACACCATATATTTT. This translates into CASSPFDASSGNTIYF.

This clone occurred once. The CDR3 sequence: CASSEGSSYEQYF. The CDR3 coding sequence is TGTGCCAGCAGTGAAGGGAGCTCCTACGAGCAGTACTTC. The rearrangement joins TRBV6-1 to TRBJ2-7; D uncertain. Germline V gives CDR1 MNHNS, CDR2 SASEGT. Between the trimmed V and J ends, which lost 1 base and 0 bases, there was a span of 4 bases. The CDR3 runs to 13 residues.

This clone showed up just once. The chain is built from TRBV5-4 and TRBJ2-2, with 9 positions matching TRBD1. Germline-derived CDR1 and CDR2 are SGHNT and YYREEE (reference sequence). The CDR3 has 16 residues. V was clipped by 4 bases and J by 7 bases; unmatched bases: 11. Here the CDR3 DNA reads TGTGCCAGCAGCCGGGGGACAGGGATTTTCGGCGGGGAGCTGTTTTTT. Translated: CASSRGTGIFGGELFF.